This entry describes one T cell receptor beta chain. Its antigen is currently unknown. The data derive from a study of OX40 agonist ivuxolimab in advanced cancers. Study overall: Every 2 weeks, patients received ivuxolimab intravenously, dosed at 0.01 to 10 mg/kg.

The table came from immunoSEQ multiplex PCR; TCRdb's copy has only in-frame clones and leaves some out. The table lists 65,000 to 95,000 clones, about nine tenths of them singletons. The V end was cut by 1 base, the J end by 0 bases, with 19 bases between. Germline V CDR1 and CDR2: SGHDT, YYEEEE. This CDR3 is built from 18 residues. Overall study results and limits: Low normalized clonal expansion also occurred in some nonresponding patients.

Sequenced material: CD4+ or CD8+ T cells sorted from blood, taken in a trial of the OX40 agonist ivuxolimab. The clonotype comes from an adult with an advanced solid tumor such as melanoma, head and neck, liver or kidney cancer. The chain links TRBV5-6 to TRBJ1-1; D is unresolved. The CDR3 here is CASSLTYRPGFLNTEAFF. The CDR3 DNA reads TGTGCCAGCAGCTTGACTTATAGGCCAGGTTTTTTGAACACTGAAGCTTTCTTT.